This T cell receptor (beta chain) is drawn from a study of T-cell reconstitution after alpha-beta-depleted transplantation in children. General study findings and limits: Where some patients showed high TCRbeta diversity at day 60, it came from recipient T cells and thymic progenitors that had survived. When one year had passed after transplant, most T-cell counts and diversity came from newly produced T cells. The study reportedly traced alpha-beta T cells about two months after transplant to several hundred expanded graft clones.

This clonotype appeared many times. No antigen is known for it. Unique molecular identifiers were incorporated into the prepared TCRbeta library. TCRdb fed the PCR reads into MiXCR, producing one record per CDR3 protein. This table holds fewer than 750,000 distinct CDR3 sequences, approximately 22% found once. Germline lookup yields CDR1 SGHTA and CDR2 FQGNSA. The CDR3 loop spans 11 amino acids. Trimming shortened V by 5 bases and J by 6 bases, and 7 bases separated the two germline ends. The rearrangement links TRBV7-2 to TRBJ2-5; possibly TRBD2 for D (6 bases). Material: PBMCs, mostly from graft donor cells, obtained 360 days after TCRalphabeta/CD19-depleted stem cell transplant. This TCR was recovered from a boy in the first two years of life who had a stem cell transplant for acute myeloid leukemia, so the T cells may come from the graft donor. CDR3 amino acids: CASSGGKTQYF. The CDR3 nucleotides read TGTGCCAGCAGCGGGGGGAAGACCCAGTACTTC.